The 27 T cell receptor beta chains below come from one sample, sequenced in a study of response to subunit inactivated influenza vaccine. One entry per CDR3 protein, called by TCRdb with MiXCR from the RT-PCR reads. The sample shows approximately 700,000 distinct CDR3 sequences, approximately 15% of them seen only once. The sample here was PBMCs from blood, taken about 13 days after vaccination. Receptors were obtained from a man aged 50-60 years who received an inactivated influenza vaccine.

The chain employs TRBV5-1 and TRBJ2-7; D not resolved. Deletions cut 3 bases from V and 5 bases from J, with 6 bases between. Germline CDR1 and CDR2: SGHRS and YFSETQ. There are 11 residues in the CDR3. The chain's CDR3 is CASSSNDEQYF. The DNA for the CDR3 is TGCGCCAGCAGCTCGAATGACGAGCAGTACTTC. The full variable domain, rest sourced from reference TRBV5-1 and TRBJ2-7, is KAGVTQTPRYLIKTRGQQVTLSCSPISGHRSVSWYQQTPGQGLQFLFEYFSETQRNKGNFPGRFSGRQFSNSRSEMNVSTLELGDSALYLCASSSNDEQYFGPGTRLTVT.

The sample holds a few counts of this clonotype. This chain connects TRBV24-1 to TRBJ2-7; 7 bases are a match to TRBD1. The germline gives CDR1 KGHDR, CDR2 SFDVKD. This CDR3 spans 15 amino acids. V was clipped by 4 bases and J by 7 bases; unmatched bases: 12. The CDR3 sequence: CATSDTGTDPLEQYF. The CDR3 nucleotides are TGTGCCACCAGTGACACCGGGACAGATCCTTTGGAGCAGTACTTC.

This clonotype occurred many times. This chain joins TRBV29-1 and TRBJ2-7, with TRBD1 matching 9 bases. J lost 6 bases, V lost 4 bases, and 13 bases had no gene match. Per the germline V gene, CDR1 is SQVTM and CDR2 is ANQGSEA. The length of the CDR3 is 15 residues. Here the CDR3 DNA reads TGCAGCGTTGTACGCCCTGACAGGGGGGTTGGCGAGCAGTACTTC. It codes for CSVVRPDRGVGEQYF.

DNA for the CDR3: TGTGCCAGCAGCAGGATGGGACAGTCCTACGAGCAGTACTTC. Amino acid sequence: CASSRMGQSYEQYF. The rearrangement uses TRBV7-2 and TRBJ2-7; 7 bases are a match to TRBD1. The CDR3 length is 14 residues. The V segment lost 5 bases and the J segment 1 base; nucleotides outside the gene matches: 5. Germline V gives CDR1 SGHTA, CDR2 FQGNSA.

This clonotype was counted only a few times. CDR3 sequence (DNA): TGTGCCAGCAGTTTTTCAGGGACTGGGACTGAAGCTTTCTTT. It yields the protein CASSFSGTGTEAFF. The V call is TRBV12-3 or TRBV12-4, the J call TRBJ1-1, with D tentatively TRBD1 (5 bases). Trimming took off 3 bases at V and 5 bases at J, with 13 bases between the two ends. This CDR3 comprises 14 residues.

V usage is TRBV20-1 and J usage is TRBJ2-1, with TRBD2 matching over 14 bases. The germline gives CDR1 DFQATT, CDR2 SNEGSKA (reference sequence). CDR3 length: 15 amino acids. V shed 5 bases and J 9 bases; nucleotides not matched to a gene: 9. DNA for the CDR3: TGCAGTGCTTTCGGACTAGCGGGGGGCCCCGGTGAGCAGTTCTTC. Its translation is CSAFGLAGGPGEQFF.

This clonotype has a handful of counts. The chain has TRBV12-5 and TRBJ1-1; D not certain. This CDR3 is built from 13 residues. The germline V gene has CDR1 LGHNT and CDR2 FRNRAP. The V end lost 6 bases, the J end lost 3 bases, and 11 bases lay between the germline ends. The CDR3 region has the DNA TGTGCTAGTGGACCAACCTTGCACACTGAAGCTTTCTTT. Its protein product is CASGPTLHTEAFF.

The CDR3 DNA sequence: TGTGCCACCTCCACCGGGACTAGCGGGTACAATGAGCAGTTCTTC. Its translation is CATSTGTSGYNEQFF. The rearrangement uses TRBV19 and TRBJ2-1; 12 positions agree with TRBD2. This CDR3 spans 15 amino acids. Unmatched junction bases numbered 8, after V lost 10 bases and J lost 4 bases. CDR1 is LNHDA and CDR2 is SQIVND in the germline V gene (reference sequence).

This sequence joins TRBV29-1 and TRBJ2-7, with D perhaps TRBD2 (6 bases). CDR1 and CDR2 from the germline V gene are SQVTM and ANQGSEA. The CDR3 is made up of 13 amino acids. Trimming pared 7 bases from V and 1 base from J, leaving 14 bases between. The CDR3 DNA reads as TGCAGCGCCTCGAGGGACTTTTCCTACGAGCAGTACTTC. Translation: CSASRDFSYEQYF.

V is TRBV10-3 and J is TRBJ2-5, with 9 bases fitting TRBD1. V was clipped by 6 bases and J by 5 bases; unmatched bases: 7. Germline CDR1 ENHRY, CDR2 SYGVKD. The CDR3 is made up of 14 amino acids. The CDR3 reads CAIRAQGALETQYF. The CDR3 nucleotides read TGTGCCATCAGGGCACAGGGGGCTTTGGAGACCCAGTACTTC.

This clonotype was seen a handful of times. The chain joins TRBV10-3 to TRBJ2-2, with TRBD2 matching over 8 bases. V lost 7 bases to trimming and J lost 4 bases; unmatched junction nucleotides: 5. The germline CDR1 and CDR2 sequences are ENHRY and SYGVKD. The CDR3 is 14 amino acids. The CDR3 protein is CAINPSGGTGELFF. The CDR3, as DNA: TGTGCCATCAATCCCAGCGGGGGCACCGGGGAGCTGTTTTTT.

For the CDR3, the DNA is TGTGCCAGCAGCTCCAACACGGACACTGAAGCTTTCTTT. Its protein product is CASSSNTDTEAFF. The chain recombines TRBV7-2 with TRBJ1-1; D ambiguous. Trimming removed 4 bases from V and 3 bases from J, with 9 bases in between. The germline V gene has CDR1 SGHTA and CDR2 FQGNSA. This CDR3 is 13 amino acids long.

Ten or more counts support this clonotype. CDR3 nucleotide sequence: TGCAGTGCGTCTTCCGGGACAGGGGCTGAAAAACTGTTTTTT. Translation: CSASSGTGAEKLFF. J is TRBJ1-4 and V is TRBV20-1, with 10 bases that match TRBD1. CDR1 is DFQATT and CDR2 is SNEGSKA in the germline V gene (reference sequence). The CDR3 covers 14 residues. The ends lost 6 bases at V and 7 bases at J; junction bases unmatched: 8.

J is TRBJ1-1 and V is TRBV5-1; D might be TRBD1 (6 bases). CDR3 length: 14 residues. Trimming left V 0 bases short and J 5 bases short, with 11 bases between. Per the germline V gene, CDR1 is SGHRS and CDR2 is YFSETQ. The CDR3 loop reads CASSLEGVQTEAFF. The CDR3 bases are TGCGCCAGCAGCTTGGAGGGGGTTCAGACTGAAGCTTTCTTT.

The chain is built from TRBV20-1 and TRBJ1-6; possible D gene TRBD1, 5 bases. V was clipped by 0 bases and J by 6 bases, with 15 bases between them. This CDR3 is 16 amino acids long. Germline assignment: CDR1 DFQATT and CDR2 SNEGSKA (reference sequence). The CDR3 loop reads CSARDLQGNSNSPLHF. Here the CDR3 DNA reads TGCAGTGCTAGAGATCTTCAGGGTAATAGTAATTCACCCCTCCACTTT.

In this sample, this clonotype turned up a few times. The V call is TRBV13, the J call TRBJ2-7; 7 bases are a match to TRBD2. The trim removed 4 bases at V and 5 bases at J, leaving 11 bases unmatched. Germline lookup yields CDR1 PRHDT and CDR2 FYEKMQ (reference sequence). The CDR3 sequence is 15 residues long. CDR3 DNA sequence: TGTGCCAGCAGCTCCATAGGGACTATAAGCCACGAGCAGTACTTC. This codes for CASSSIGTISHEQYF.

This chain uses TRBV6-5 with TRBJ1-1; the D gene is possibly TRBD1 (5 bases). The CDR3 length is 13 residues. Per germline, CDR1 MNHEY and CDR2 SVGAGI. The germline V and J ends were trimmed by 4 bases and 4 bases, with 10 bases remaining between them. The CDR3 region is CASSWPGGTEAFF. CDR3 coding DNA: TGTGCCAGCAGTTGGCCGGGGGGCACTGAAGCTTTCTTT.

This clonotype was picked up a small number of times. This chain links TRBV28 with TRBJ1-1; D ambiguous. Germline CDR1 reads MDHEN; CDR2 reads SYDVKM. CDR3 length equals 16 residues. Trimming took 5 bases from V and 6 from J, leaving 22 bases between them. CDR3 in DNA: TGTGCCAGCAGTACTACCCCTGCCTACTTTAACTCTGAAGCTTTCTTT. Its protein is CASSTTPAYFNSEAFF. The complete variable domain, with remaining parts taken from reference TRBV28 and TRBJ1-1, reads DVKVTQSSRYLVKRTGEKVFLECVQDMDHENMFWYRQDPGLGLRLIYFSYDVKMKEKGDIPEGYSVSREKKERFSLILESASTNQTSMYLCASSTTPAYFNSEAFFGQGTRLTVV.

This chain links TRBV5-5 with TRBJ2-2, with TRBD1 as a possible D gene (6 bases). The germline V gene encodes CDR1 SGHKS and CDR2 YYEKEE (reference sequence). Trimming removed 4 bases at V and 4 bases at J, with 17 bases between. The CDR3 sequence is 16 residues long. The DNA of the CDR3 is TGTGCCAGCAGCCTGACACAGGGAAGAGCCACCGGGGAGCTGTTTTTT. This encodes CASSLTQGRATGELFF.

The V gene is TRBV4-3, the J gene TRBJ2-7; no clear D gene. CDR3 length: 13 residues. Germline CDR1 LGHNA, CDR2 YSLEER. V was shortened by 1 base and J by 4 bases, with 8 bases between the two germline ends. In nucleotides, the CDR3 is TGCGCCAGCAGCCAAGCGGTGGGATACGAGCAGTACTTC. Translation: CASSQAVGYEQYF.

The sample holds a few counts of this clonotype. The chain carries TRBV3-1 and TRBJ2-7; D may be TRBD1 (5 bases). The CDR3 is 14 residues long. Germline assignment: CDR1 LGHDT and CDR2 YNNKEL (reference sequence). The V end lost 1 base, the J end lost 3 bases, and 10 bases lay between the germline ends. The chain's CDR3 is CASSQGRDFYEQYF. CDR3 in DNA: TGTGCCAGCAGCCAAGGCAGGGATTTCTACGAGCAGTACTTC.

The rearrangement links TRBV7-9 to TRBJ2-5; 10 nucleotides line up with TRBD1. V lost 8 bases and J lost 3; bases outside the gene matches: 6. From germline, CDR1 is SEHNR and CDR2 FQNEAQ (reference sequence). The CDR3 loop spans 14 amino acids. This CDR3 reads CASCQDRGKETQYF. The CDR3 DNA is TGTGCCAGCTGCCAGGACAGGGGGAAAGAGACCCAGTACTTC.

The rearrangement links TRBV6-1 to TRBJ2-7; no firm D call. CDR1 MNHNS and CDR2 SASEGT come from the germline V gene. CDR3 length: 14 residues. Trimming shortened V by 6 bases and J by 0 bases, and 12 bases separated the two germline ends. The CDR3 DNA reads TGTGCCAGCAGCCCCCGTGGGCTCTCCTACGAGCAGTACTTC. Translating it yields CASSPRGLSYEQYF.

The gene calls are TRBV15 and TRBJ2-6; 7 positions agree with TRBD1. With 3 bases clipped from V and 0 bases from J, the junction kept 5 bases outside the gene matches. The CDR3 is 17 amino acids. In germline, CDR1 is LNHNV, CDR2 YYDKDF (reference sequence). For the CDR3, the DNA is TGTGCCACCAGCAGGAAGACAGGGACCTCTGGGGCCAACGTCCTGACTTTC. Translating gives CATSRKTGTSGANVLTF.

The rearrangement uses TRBV10-3 and TRBJ2-2; 7 bases align to TRBD1. Trimming removed 10 bases from V and 3 bases from J; junction bases left unmatched: 8. The CDR3 runs to 14 residues. The germline gives CDR1 ENHRY, CDR2 SYGVKD. The CDR3 coding sequence is TGTGCCACCCTGACAGGGCTAGACACCGGGGAGCTGTTTTTT. This translates into CATLTGLDTGELFF.

The V gene is TRBV7-2, the J gene TRBJ1-3; a weak D match, TRBD1 (5 bases). CDR1 is SGHTA, CDR2 FQGNSA, per germline. This CDR3 is 13 amino acids long. V was trimmed by 5 bases and J by 6 bases, leaving 11 bases between them. The CDR3 region has the DNA TGTGCCAGCAGCACGGGACCTCTAAACACCATATATTTT. It is translated as CASSTGPLNTIYF.

The chain is built from TRBV7-9 and TRBJ2-1; D is perhaps TRBD1 (5 bases). The germline V gene encodes CDR1 SEHNR and CDR2 FQNEAQ (reference sequence). CDR3 length: 14 amino acids. V was shortened by 8 bases and J by 6 bases, with 17 bases between the two germline ends. As DNA, the CDR3 is TGTGCCAGCGATGAGGAAACAGGCTTCAATGAGCAGTTCTTC. Amino acids: CASDEETGFNEQFF. Full variable domain (remainder filled in from reference TRBV7-9 and TRBJ2-1): DTGVSQNPRHKITKRGQNVTFRCDPISEHNRLYWYRQTLGQGPEFLTYFQNEAQLEKSRLLSDRFSAERPKGSFSTLEIQRTEQGDSAMYLCASDEETGFNEQFFGPGTRLTVL.